This T cell receptor (beta chain) was captured by sequencing in a study of blood T cell repertoires in COVID-19 (dated by TCRdb to between 2020 and 2021). For the study in its entirety: Collaborator samples came from the United States, Italy and Spain and covered acute and convalescent phases of COVID-19. The prospective study material was composed of cDNA or gDNA derived from T cells, B-cell-depleted T cells, or PBMCs. Subjects who had been exposed to COVID-19, were actively infected with it, or had recovered from it provided the deeply sampled blood TCRbeta repertoires that made up the dataset. The repertoires were released in a freely available public database meant as a resource for research on the immune response to SARS-CoV-2. Samples were obtained from the ongoing ImmuneRACE study (first 160 participants) and from 1,254 subjects provided by 6 global collaborators. Sample metadata almost always included a de-identified subject ID, COVID-19 status, age in years and sex. HLA class I and class II types, where available, came from metadata supplied by the sample provider rather than from assay-based typing. Points the paper makes about the study in general: Clinical and demographic metadata were provided uncurated, with the amount varying by source and participant.

This clone was detected only a few times. Its binding antigen is unknown. The sample holds no much larger clone one base away, and base qualities are not on file. The immunoSEQ Assay, a bias-controlled multiplex PCR, was used to amplify TCRbeta CDR3 regions from genomic DNA. The source study handled its data this way. The number of nucleated cells in each sample was estimated by amplification of reference gene primers within the assay. To quantify the absolute abundance of each unique TCRbeta CDR3 rearrangement, sequence reads were collapsed and filtered. Productive Simpson clonality was computed per sample as the square root of Simpson's diversity index over productive rearrangements. TCRdb's version of the immuneACCESS table is confined to in-frame rearrangements and falls short of the full clone set. An unresolved V gene accounts for under half of the shortfall where checked; the remainder is of unknown origin. From that table come the V and J calls and clone size; the DNA was used to work out D and trimming. In all, the sample holds about 110,000 clones, and 76% of those were seen once. 6.2% of the sample is in the top ten clones.

Relative to germline, V is 4 bases shorter and J is 6 bases shorter, with 16 bases between their ends. From the cysteine through the phenylalanine, the CDR3 covers 15 amino acids. Just CDR3 DNA is preserved here, 45 bases in frame from base 1. The CDR1 and CDR2 encoded by the germline V gene are MNHEY and SVGEGT. One collaborating source in Seattle enrolled patients during active infection and followed them longitudinally through the course of disease. Whole blood was collected in K2EDTA tubes by collaborating institutions according to the institutions' own protocols. For TCRbeta analysis, collaborator samples were shipped as frozen whole blood, as isolated PBMCs, or as DNA extracted from either sample type.

The chain links TRBV6-2 or TRBV6-3 with TRBJ1-5; TRBD1 is perhaps the D gene, given 5 matching bases. Source material: peripheral blood. This receptor was identified in an elderly man with COVID-19, enrolled during active disease. At the DNA level, the sequence is TGTGCCAGCAGTTCCCTAATGGGGGGACCTCAGCCCCAGCATTTT. The resulting protein is CASSSLMGGPQPQHF.